The 9 T cell receptor beta chains listed next were all sequenced from one sample in a study of a mutant IDH1 vaccine in newly diagnosed glioma. The time point: week 5, during vaccination. All doses held 300 ug of mutant IDH1 20-mer peptide, with topical imiquimod. No antigens are known for them. The data were produced by immunoSEQ multiplex PCR, yet TCRdb's version contains in-frame clones alone and is incomplete. The sample contains 56,000 or so clones, around four fifths of which appear only once. Sequencing was performed on PBMCs, taken from a glioma patient whose treatment included an IDH1 peptide vaccine. These receptors came from a woman in her thirties or forties with glioma.

V and J are TRBV28 and TRBJ2-2; no clear D gene. Trimming took 6 bases from V and 9 from J, leaving 8 bases between them. Per the germline V gene, CDR1 is MDHEN and CDR2 is SYDVKM. The CDR3 consists of 11 residues. Here the CDR3 DNA reads TGTGCCAGCAGGGCCATGCGGGAGCTGTTTTTT. It translates to CASRAMRELFF.

CDR3 region: CASIPLAGNRETQYF. In nucleotides, the CDR3 is TGTGCCAGCATTCCTCTAGCGGGGAATCGAGAGACCCAGTACTTC. This chain links TRBV7-8 with TRBJ2-5; 9 nucleotides match TRBD2. The CDR3 runs 15 residues. The germline gives CDR1 SGHVS, CDR2 FQNEAQ. The ends lost 7 bases at V and 4 bases at J; junction bases unmatched: 10.

This chain joins TRBV15 and TRBJ1-1, with D unclear. The V gene lost 9 bases and the J gene lost 0 bases, with 14 bases spanning the gap. This CDR3 comprises 14 residues. In germline, CDR1 is LNHNV, CDR2 YYDKDF (reference sequence). For the CDR3, the DNA is TGTGCCACTGCTCGGCTACATTTGAACACTGAAGCTTTCTTT. Amino acid sequence: CATARLHLNTEAFF.

Written as DNA, the CDR3 is TGTGCCAGCAGCCCCCCCCAAGAGACCCAGTACTTC. This gives the protein CASSPPQETQYF. This chain links TRBV7-9 with TRBJ2-5; D is unresolved. This CDR3 contains 12 residues. V was pared by 5 bases and J by 1 base, with 5 bases between. Germline CDR1 is SEHNR and CDR2 is FQNEAQ (reference sequence).

This clone was counted once. This chain links TRBV30 with TRBJ2-2; D might be TRBD2 (6 bases). Germline CDR1 is GTSNPN and CDR2 is SVGIG (reference sequence). The germline V and J ends were trimmed by 2 bases and 4 bases, with 14 bases remaining between them. This CDR3 has 15 residues. The CDR3 DNA reads TGTGCCTGGAGTAGCCCCAGGGAGGCCACCGGGGAGCTGTTTTTT. Its protein is CAWSSPREATGELFF.

The V gene is TRBV5-6, the J gene TRBJ1-3; D ambiguous. Between the trimmed V and J ends, which lost 4 bases and 1 base, there was a span of 6 bases. The CDR3 loop spans 13 amino acids. The germline gives CDR1 SGHDT, CDR2 YYEEEE. Here the CDR3 reads CASSRLSGNTIYF. The CDR3 coding sequence is TGTGCCAGCAGCCGACTATCTGGAAACACCATATATTTT.

This rearrangement joins TRBV9 to TRBJ1-5; D gene uncertain. Looked up from germline, CDR1 is SGDLS and CDR2 is YYNGEE. The CDR3 covers 16 residues. V lost 0 bases to trimming and J lost 9 bases, with 19 bases between them. CDR3 region: CASSVAAGLPKGPQHF. The CDR3 DNA is TGTGCCAGCAGCGTAGCGGCCGGACTTCCCAAAGGGCCCCAGCATTTT.

The genes are TRBV6-5 and TRBJ1-5; TRBD1 might be the D (5 bases). Trimming shortened V by 5 bases and J by 3 bases, and 11 bases separated the two germline ends. Germline V gene lookup returns CDR1 MNHEY and CDR2 SVGAGI. The CDR3 runs to 14 residues. The CDR3 region has the DNA TGTGCCAGCAGTGCAGGGTGGGACAATCAGCCCCAGCATTTT. It translates to CASSAGWDNQPQHF.

The V and J genes are TRBV6-1 and TRBJ1-1; D ambiguous. The CDR3 consists of 12 residues. CDR1 and CDR2 from the germline V gene are MNHNS and SASEGT. With 6 bases removed from V and 4 bases from J, the gap between germline ends came to 9 bases. CDR3 in amino acids: CASSPGRTEAFF. In DNA, the CDR3 is TGTGCCAGCAGCCCTGGGCGCACTGAAGCTTTCTTT.